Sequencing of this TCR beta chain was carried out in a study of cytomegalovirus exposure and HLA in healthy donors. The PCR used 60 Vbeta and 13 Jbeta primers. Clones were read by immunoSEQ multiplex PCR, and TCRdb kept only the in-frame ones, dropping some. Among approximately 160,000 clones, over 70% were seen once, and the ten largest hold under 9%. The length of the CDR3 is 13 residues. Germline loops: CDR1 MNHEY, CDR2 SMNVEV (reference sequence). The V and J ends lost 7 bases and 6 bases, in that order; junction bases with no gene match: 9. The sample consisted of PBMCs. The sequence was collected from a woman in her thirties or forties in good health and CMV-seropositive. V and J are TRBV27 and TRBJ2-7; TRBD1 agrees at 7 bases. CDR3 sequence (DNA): TGTGCCAGCAAACAAGACAGGGTTGGCGAGCAGTACTTC. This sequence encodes CASKQDRVGEQYF.